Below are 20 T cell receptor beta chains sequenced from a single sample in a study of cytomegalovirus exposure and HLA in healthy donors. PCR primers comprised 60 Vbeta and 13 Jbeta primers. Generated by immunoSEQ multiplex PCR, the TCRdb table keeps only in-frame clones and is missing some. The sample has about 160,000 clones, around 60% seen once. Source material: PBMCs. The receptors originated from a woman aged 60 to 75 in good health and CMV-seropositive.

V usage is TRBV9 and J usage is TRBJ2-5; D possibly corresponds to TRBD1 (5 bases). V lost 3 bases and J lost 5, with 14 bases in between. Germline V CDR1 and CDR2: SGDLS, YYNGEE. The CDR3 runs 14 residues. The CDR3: CASSGQTPTETQYF. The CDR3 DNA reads TGTGCCAGCAGCGGACAGACTCCGACGGAGACCCAGTACTTC.

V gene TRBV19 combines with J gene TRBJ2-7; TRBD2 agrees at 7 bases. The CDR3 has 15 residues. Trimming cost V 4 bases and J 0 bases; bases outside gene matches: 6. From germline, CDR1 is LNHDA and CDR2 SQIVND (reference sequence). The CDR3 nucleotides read TGTGCCAGTAGTACCGAAGCGGGGTTCTCCTACGAGCAGTACTTC. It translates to CASSTEAGFSYEQYF.

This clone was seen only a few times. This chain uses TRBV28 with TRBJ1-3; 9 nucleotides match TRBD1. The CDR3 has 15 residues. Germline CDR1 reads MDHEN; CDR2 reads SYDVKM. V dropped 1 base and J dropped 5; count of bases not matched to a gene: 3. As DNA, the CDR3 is TGTGCCAGCAGTTTATCACAGGGGGCAAGAAACACCATATATTTT. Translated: CASSLSQGARNTIYF.

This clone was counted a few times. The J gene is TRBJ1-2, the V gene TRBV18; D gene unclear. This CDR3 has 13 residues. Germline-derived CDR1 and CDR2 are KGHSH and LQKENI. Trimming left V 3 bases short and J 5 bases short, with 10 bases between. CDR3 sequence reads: CASSPSEDYGYTF. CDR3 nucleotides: TGTGCCAGCTCACCGTCGGAGGATTATGGCTACACCTTC. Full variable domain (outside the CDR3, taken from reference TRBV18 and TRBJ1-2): NAGVMQNPRHLVRRRGQEARLRCSPMKGHSHVYWYRQLPEEGLKFMVYLQKENIIDESGMPKERFSAEFPKEGPSILRIQQVVRGDSAAYFCASSPSEDYGYTFGSGTRLTVV.

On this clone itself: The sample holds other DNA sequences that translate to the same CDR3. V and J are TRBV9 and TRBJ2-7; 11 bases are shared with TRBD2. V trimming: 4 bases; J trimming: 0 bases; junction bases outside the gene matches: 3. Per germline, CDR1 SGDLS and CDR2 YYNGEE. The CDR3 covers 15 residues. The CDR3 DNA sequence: TGTGCCAGCAGCCCCACTAGCGGGAGCTCCTACGAGCAGTACTTC. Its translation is CASSPTSGSSYEQYF.

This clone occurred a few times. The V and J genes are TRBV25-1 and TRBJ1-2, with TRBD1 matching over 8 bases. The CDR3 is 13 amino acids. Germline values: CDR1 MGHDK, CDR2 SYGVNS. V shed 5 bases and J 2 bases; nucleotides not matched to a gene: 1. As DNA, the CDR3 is TGTGCCAGCAGTTGGACAGGGAACTATGGCTACACCTTC. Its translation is CASSWTGNYGYTF.

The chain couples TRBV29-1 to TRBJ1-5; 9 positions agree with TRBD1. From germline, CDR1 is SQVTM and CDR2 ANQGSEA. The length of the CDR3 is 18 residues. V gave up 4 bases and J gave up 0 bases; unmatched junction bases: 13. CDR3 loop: CSVGTGTGTTYSNQPQHF. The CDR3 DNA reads TGCAGCGTTGGAACCGGGACAGGGACCACCTATAGCAATCAGCCCCAGCATTTT.

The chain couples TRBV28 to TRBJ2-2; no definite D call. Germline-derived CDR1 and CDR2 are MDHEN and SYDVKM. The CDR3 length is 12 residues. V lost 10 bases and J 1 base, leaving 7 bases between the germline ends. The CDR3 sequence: CAIYKNTGELFF. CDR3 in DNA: TGTGCCATTTACAAGAACACCGGGGAGCTGTTTTTT.

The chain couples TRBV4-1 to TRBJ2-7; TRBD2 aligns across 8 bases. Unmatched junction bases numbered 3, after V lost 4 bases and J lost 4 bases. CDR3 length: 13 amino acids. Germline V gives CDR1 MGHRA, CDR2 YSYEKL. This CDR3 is CASSLTSAYEQYF. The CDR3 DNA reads TGCGCCAGCAGCCTGACTAGCGCGTACGAGCAGTACTTC.

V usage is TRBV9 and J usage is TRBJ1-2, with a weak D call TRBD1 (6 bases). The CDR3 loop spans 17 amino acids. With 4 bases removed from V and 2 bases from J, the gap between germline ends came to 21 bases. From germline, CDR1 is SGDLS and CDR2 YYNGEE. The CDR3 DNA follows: TGTGCCAGCAGCCTCTCCGGGGCGGGGGCGCTCAACTATGGCTACACCTTC. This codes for CASSLSGAGALNYGYTF.

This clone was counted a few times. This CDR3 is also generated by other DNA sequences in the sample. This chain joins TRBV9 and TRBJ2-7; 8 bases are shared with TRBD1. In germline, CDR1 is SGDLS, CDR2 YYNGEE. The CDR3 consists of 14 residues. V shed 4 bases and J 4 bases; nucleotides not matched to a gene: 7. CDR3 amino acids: CASSTGQGSYEQYF. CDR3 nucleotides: TGTGCCAGCAGCACCGGACAGGGATCTTACGAGCAGTACTTC.

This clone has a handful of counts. The CDR3 is CASSLSGAPGELFF. CDR3 nucleotides: TGTGCCAGCAGCTTGTCGGGAGCCCCCGGGGAGCTGTTTTTT. The genes are TRBV5-6 and TRBJ2-2, with D perhaps matching TRBD2 (6 bases). The CDR3 has 14 residues. CDR1 SGHDT and CDR2 YYEEEE come from the germline V gene. V was shortened by 1 base and J by 6 bases, with 10 bases between the two germline ends.

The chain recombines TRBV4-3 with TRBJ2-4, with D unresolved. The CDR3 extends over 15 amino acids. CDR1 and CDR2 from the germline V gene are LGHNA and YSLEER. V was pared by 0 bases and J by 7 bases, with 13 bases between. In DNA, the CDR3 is TGCGCCAGCAGCCAAGATCGGGTTAGTCGTAACATTCAGTACTTC. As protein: CASSQDRVSRNIQYF.

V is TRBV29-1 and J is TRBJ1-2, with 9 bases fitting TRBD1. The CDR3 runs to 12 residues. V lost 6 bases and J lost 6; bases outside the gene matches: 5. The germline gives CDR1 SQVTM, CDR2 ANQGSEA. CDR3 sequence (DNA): TGCAGCGTCGGGACAGGGAGAGATGGCTACACCTTC. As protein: CSVGTGRDGYTF.

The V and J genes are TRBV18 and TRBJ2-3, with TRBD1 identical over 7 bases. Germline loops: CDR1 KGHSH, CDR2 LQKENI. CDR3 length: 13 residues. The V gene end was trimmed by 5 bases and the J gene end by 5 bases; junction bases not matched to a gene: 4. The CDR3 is CASSTSGGDTQYF. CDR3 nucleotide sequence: TGTGCCAGCTCAACCTCAGGGGGAGATACGCAGTATTTT.

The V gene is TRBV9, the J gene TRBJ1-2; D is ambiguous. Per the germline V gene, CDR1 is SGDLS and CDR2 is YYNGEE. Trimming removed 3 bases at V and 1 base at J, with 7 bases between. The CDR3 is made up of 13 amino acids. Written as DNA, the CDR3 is TGTGCCAGCAGCGACGAGAATAACTATGGCTACACCTTC. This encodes CASSDENNYGYTF.

The CDR3 sequence is CAWSVLAGGNIQYF. CDR3 DNA sequence: TGTGCCTGGAGTGTACTAGCGGGAGGGAACATTCAGTACTTC. The chain is built from TRBV30 and TRBJ2-4, with 13 bases matching TRBD2. Germline V lookup: CDR1 GTSNPN, CDR2 SVGIG (reference sequence). V lost 0 bases and J lost 7; bases outside the gene matches: 0. The CDR3 is 14 amino acids.

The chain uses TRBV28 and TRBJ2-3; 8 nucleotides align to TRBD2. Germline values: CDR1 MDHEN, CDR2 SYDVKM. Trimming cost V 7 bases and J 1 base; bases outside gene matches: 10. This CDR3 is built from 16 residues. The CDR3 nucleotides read TGTGCCAGCACTCTCAATCGGGGGGGTGGCACAGATACGCAGTATTTT. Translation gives CASTLNRGGGTDTQYF. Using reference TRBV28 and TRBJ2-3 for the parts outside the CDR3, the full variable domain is DVKVTQSSRYLVKRTGEKVFLECVQDMDHENMFWYRQDPGLGLRLIYFSYDVKMKEKGDIPEGYSVSREKKERFSLILESASTNQTSMYLCASTLNRGGGTDTQYFGPGTRLTVL.

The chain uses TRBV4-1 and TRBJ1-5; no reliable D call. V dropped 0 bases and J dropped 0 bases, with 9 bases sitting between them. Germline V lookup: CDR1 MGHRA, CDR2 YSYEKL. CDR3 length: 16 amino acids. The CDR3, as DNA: TGCGCCAGCAGCCAAGACGCGGGGTATAGCAATCAGCCCCAGCATTTT. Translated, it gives CASSQDAGYSNQPQHF.

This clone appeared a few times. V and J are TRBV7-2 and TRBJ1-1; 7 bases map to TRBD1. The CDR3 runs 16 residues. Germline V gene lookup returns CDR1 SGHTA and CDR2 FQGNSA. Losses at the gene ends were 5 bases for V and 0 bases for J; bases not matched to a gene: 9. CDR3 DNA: TGTGCCAGCAGCCTTTTCAACAGGGGACTGAACACTGAAGCTTTCTTT. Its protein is CASSLFNRGLNTEAFF.